This TCR beta chain was recovered during a study of CXCR3-negative and CXCR3-positive naive CD8 T cells. Study-level points and caveats: Against CXCR3-negative naive cells, CXCR3-positive naive cells showed more hydrophobic TRB CDR3s.

As to this clonotype: The antigen is not known.

TRB cDNA was prepared as libraries by UMI-labeled 5' RACE. From its re-call of the 5' RACE reads, TCRdb lists each CDR3 protein once, without DNA. The sample includes about 50,000 distinct CDR3 sequences. Per CD8+ T cell subset, triplicate sorts of fewer than 350,000 cells each were done. Naive CD8+ T cells showed CD45RO-CCR7+CD27+CD95-. The sequenced sample consisted of naive CXCR3+ CD8+ T cells from blood. Subset: CD45RO-CCR7+CD27+CD95- naive CD8+ T cells expressing CXCR3 (TNR3+). This sequence was found in a human donor in good health. Some clones in this sample may be carry-over from other donors' samples.

CDR3 protein: CTCITPNTEAFF. The rearrangement uses TRBV29-1 and TRBJ1-1. This CDR3 is built from 12 residues. The germline gives CDR1 SQVTM, CDR2 ANQGSEA.